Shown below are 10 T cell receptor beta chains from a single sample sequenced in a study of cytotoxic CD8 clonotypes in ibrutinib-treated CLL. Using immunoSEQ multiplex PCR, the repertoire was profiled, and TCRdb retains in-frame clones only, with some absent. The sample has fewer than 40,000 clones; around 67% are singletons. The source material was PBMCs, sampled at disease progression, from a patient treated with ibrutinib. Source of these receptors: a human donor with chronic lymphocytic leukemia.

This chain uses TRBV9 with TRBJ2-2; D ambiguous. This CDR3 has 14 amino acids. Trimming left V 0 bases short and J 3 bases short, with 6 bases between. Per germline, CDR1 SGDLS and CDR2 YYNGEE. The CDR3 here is CASSVGGYTGELFF. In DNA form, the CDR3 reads TGTGCCAGCAGCGTAGGTGGTTACACCGGGGAGCTGTTTTTT.

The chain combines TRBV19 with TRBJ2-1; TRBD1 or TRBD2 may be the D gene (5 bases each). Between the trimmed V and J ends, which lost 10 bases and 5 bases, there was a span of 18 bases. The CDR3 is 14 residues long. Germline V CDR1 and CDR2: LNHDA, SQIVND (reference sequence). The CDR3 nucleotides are TGTGCCACCCGAGGGGACCCAGGAGACAATGAGCAGTTCTTC. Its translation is CATRGDPGDNEQFF. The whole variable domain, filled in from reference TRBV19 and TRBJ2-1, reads DGGITQSPKYLFRKEGQNVTLSCEQNLNHDAMYWYRQDPGQGLRLIYYSQIVNDFQKGDIAEGYSVSREKKESFPLTVTSAQKNPTAFYLCATRGDPGDNEQFFGPGTRLTVL.

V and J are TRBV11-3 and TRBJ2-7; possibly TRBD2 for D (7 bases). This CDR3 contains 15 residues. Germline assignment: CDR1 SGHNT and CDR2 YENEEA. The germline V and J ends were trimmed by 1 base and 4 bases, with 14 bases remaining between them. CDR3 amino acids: CASSLGGGHRYEQYF. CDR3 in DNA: TGTGCCAGCAGCTTAGGCGGGGGACACCGATACGAGCAGTACTTC.

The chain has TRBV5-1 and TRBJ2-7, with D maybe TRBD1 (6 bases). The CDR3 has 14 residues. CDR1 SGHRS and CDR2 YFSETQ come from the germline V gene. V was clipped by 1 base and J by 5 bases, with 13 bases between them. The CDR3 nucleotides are TGCGCCAGCAGCTTGTTGCAGGGGCCCCACGAGCAGTACTTC. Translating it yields CASSLLQGPHEQYF.

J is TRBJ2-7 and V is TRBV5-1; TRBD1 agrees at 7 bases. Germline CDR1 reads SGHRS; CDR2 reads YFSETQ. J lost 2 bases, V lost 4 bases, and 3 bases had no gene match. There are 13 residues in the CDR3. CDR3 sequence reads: CASSRDSTYEQYF. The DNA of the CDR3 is TGCGCCAGCAGCCGGGACAGTACCTACGAGCAGTACTTC.

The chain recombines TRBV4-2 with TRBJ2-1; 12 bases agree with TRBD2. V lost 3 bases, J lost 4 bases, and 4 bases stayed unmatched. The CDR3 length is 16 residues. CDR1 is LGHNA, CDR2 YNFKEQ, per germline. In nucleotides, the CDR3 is TGTGCCAGCAGCCACGGGACTAGCGGGCCTTACAATGAGCAGTTCTTC. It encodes CASSHGTSGPYNEQFF.

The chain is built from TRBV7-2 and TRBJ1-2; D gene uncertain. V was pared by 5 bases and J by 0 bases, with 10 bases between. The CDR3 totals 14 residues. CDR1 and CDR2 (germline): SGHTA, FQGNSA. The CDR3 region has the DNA TGTGCCAGCAGCCCGGACTGGACTAACTATGGCTACACCTTC. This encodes CASSPDWTNYGYTF.

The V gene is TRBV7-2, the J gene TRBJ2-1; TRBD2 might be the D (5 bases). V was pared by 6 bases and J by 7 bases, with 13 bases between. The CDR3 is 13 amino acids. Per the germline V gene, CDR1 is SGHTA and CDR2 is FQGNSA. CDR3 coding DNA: TGTGCCAGCAGTTTAAACGGGAAAAATGAGCAGTTCTTC. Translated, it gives CASSLNGKNEQFF.

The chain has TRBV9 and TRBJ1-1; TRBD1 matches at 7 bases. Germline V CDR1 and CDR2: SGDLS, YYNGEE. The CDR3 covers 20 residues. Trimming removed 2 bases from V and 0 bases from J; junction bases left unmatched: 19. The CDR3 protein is CASSVGEKTGKRDLNTEAFF. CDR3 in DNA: TGTGCCAGCAGCGTGGGCGAGAAGACAGGGAAAAGGGATCTGAACACTGAAGCTTTCTTT.

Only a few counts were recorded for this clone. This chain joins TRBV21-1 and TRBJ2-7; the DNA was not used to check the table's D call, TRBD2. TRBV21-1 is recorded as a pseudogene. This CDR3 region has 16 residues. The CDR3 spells CASSKAASGSHYEQYF. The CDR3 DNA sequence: TGTGCCAGCAGCAAAGCTGCTAGCGGGAGCCACTACGAGCAGTACTTC.